A selection of T cell receptor beta chains follows, all from one sample in a study of cytomegalovirus exposure and HLA in healthy donors. The table came from immunoSEQ multiplex PCR; TCRdb's copy has only in-frame clones and leaves some out. The table counts 100,000 to 150,000 clones; 1.5% to 1.8% lies in the top ten. Sequencing used PBMCs. These receptors all come from a woman aged 40 to 49 in good health and CMV-seronegative. Each CDR3 is given with its conserved first and last residue.

j_call,v_call,cdr3_aa
TRBJ1-2,TRBV9,CASSVAGANYGYTF
TRBJ1-1,TRBV9,CASSLSGNTEAFF
TRBJ2-4,TRBV15,CATSLRGDIQYF
TRBJ2-7,TRBV9,CASSVAPGQSSYEQYF
TRBJ2-3,TRBV9,CASNGQVTDTQYF
TRBJ2-3,TRBV9,CASSVAIPGTSGGKDTQYF
TRBJ1-3,TRBV27,CASSLSYRLSGNTIYF
TRBJ1-6,TRBV10-3,CATRGSSYNSPLHF
TRBJ1-5,TRBV5-6,CASSYQGQGDHQPQHF
TRBJ1-1,TRBV5-4,CASSPGLNTEAFF